In this sample, the clone carrying this TCR beta chain turned up a few times. What it recognizes is unknown. The data were taken from a study of T cells after yellow fever vaccination. General study points: Subsequent to the booster, the majority of primary-vaccination clones reappeared (roughly 95% CD4, more than 70% CD8).

The V end was cut by 4 bases, the J end by 0 bases, with 16 bases between. Germline CDR1 and CDR2: DFQATT and SNEGSKA (reference sequence). The CDR3 loop spans 15 amino acids. TCRdb reanalysed the 5' RACE reads using MiXCR and keeps one entry per CDR3 protein. The sample lists around 250,000 distinct CDR3 sequences, 6.9% occurring once. The sequence was obtained from a young man who received the YFV17D yellow fever vaccine. The input for sequencing was CD4+ T cells sorted from PBMCs, taken 15 days after the yellow fever booster vaccination. The chain combines TRBV20-1 with TRBJ2-7, with D possibly TRBD1 on 5 matching bases. The DNA of the CDR3 is TGCAGTGCTAAAAAGTTGGGGCCAGCCTCCTACGAGCAGTACTTC. Residues: CSAKKLGPASYEQYF.